Each of the 27 T cell receptor beta chains below was sequenced from the same sample in a study of CD8+ T cells in alopecia areata. The treatment denotes: oral pan-JAK inhibitor, 5-10 mg twice daily. cDNA serving as the sequencing template came from extracted, reverse transcribed RNA. The repertoire was sequenced with immunoSEQ multiplex PCR; TCRdb's copy has only in-frame clones and lacks some. The table includes 150,000 to 200,000 clones, over 45% detected once. This sample comprised CD4+ T cells sorted from blood, obtained at week 24, from a patient treated with tofacitinib. The receptors shown here come from a human donor with alopecia areata.

J is TRBJ2-7 and V is TRBV6-5; 7 bases agree with TRBD1. This CDR3 contains 12 residues. In germline, CDR1 is MNHEY, CDR2 SVGAGI. V lost 8 bases to trimming and J lost 7 bases; unmatched junction nucleotides: 8. CDR3 in DNA: TGTGCCAGCGCGACAGGGACGAGTGAGCAGTACTTC. Translation: CASATGTSEQYF.

The chain joins TRBV30 to TRBJ2-3, with 7 bases lining up with TRBD2. CDR3 length equals 15 residues. The germline V gene has CDR1 GTSNPN and CDR2 SVGIG (reference sequence). V lost 0 bases and J lost 2; bases outside the gene matches: 5. The chain's CDR3 is CAWSVLASVTDTQYF. The CDR3, as DNA: TGTGCCTGGAGTGTACTAGCGAGCGTCACAGATACGCAGTATTTT.

The chain carries TRBV6-1 and TRBJ2-5; D is ambiguous. V was cut by 4 bases and J by 5 bases, with 14 bases left in between. The germline V gene encodes CDR1 MNHNS and CDR2 SASEGT. The CDR3 extends over 14 amino acids. CDR3 region: CASSVVMRRETQYF. DNA of the CDR3: TGTGCCAGCAGTGTGGTGATGCGGCGGGAGACCCAGTACTTC.

The chain carries TRBV7-2 and TRBJ1-2; D remains ambiguous. The CDR3 consists of 12 residues. Germline V lookup: CDR1 SGHTA, CDR2 FQGNSA. The germline V and J ends were trimmed by 1 base and 8 bases, with 8 bases remaining between them. CDR3 DNA: TGTGCCAGCAGCTTAGATCAAGGGGGCTACACCTTC. Protein product: CASSLDQGGYTF.

The chain links TRBV29-1 to TRBJ2-5; D remains ambiguous. V was cut by 4 bases and J by 0 bases, with 9 bases left in between. The CDR3 is made up of 13 amino acids. The germline CDR1 and CDR2 sequences are SQVTM and ANQGSEA. This CDR3 reads CSVGPKNQETQYF. The CDR3 nucleotides read TGCAGCGTTGGGCCCAAGAACCAAGAGACCCAGTACTTC.

This clone was observed once. The chain carries TRBV9 and TRBJ2-1; D perhaps matches TRBD2 (7 bases). The V gene lost 0 bases and the J gene lost 4 bases, with 14 bases spanning the gap. The CDR3 totals 16 residues. Germline assignment: CDR1 SGDLS and CDR2 YYNGEE. The CDR3 DNA sequence: TGTGCCAGCAGCGTAGTCCCAGGGGAGGGGTACAATGAGCAGTTCTTC. It yields the protein CASSVVPGEGYNEQFF.

The chain joins TRBV9 to TRBJ1-4; tentative D call: TRBD1 (6 bases). The CDR3 sequence is 16 residues long. The V end was cut by 2 bases, the J end by 0 bases, with 11 bases between. CDR1 and CDR2 from the germline V gene are SGDLS and YYNGEE. The CDR3 reads CASSVGQFATNEKLFF. DNA for the CDR3: TGTGCCAGCAGCGTCGGACAGTTTGCAACTAATGAAAAACTGTTTTTT.

This chain joins TRBV11-2 and TRBJ1-6, with TRBD1 identical over 7 bases. Germline V gene sequence: CDR1 SGHAT, CDR2 FQNNGV. The CDR3 consists of 16 residues. V lost 3 bases, J lost 10 bases, and 12 bases stayed unmatched. The chain's CDR3 is CASSFSPEGAESPLHF. CDR3 bases: TGTGCCAGCAGCTTTAGCCCAGAGGGGGCAGAGTCACCCCTCCACTTT.

V is TRBV6-5 and J is TRBJ2-1; 10 nucleotides match TRBD2. V shed 4 bases, J shed 3 bases, and the junction held 6 bases outside the gene matches. The CDR3 loop spans 16 amino acids. Germline V gene data show CDR1 as MNHEY and CDR2 as SVGAGI. The CDR3 nucleotides read TGTGCCAGCAGTTTAAGCGGGGGGGCCGGCTACAATGAGCAGTTCTTC. It codes for CASSLSGGAGYNEQFF.

The rearrangement links TRBV28 to TRBJ2-3, with 14 bases that match TRBD2. Germline V lookup: CDR1 MDHEN, CDR2 SYDVKM. Unmatched junction bases numbered 5, after V lost 5 bases and J lost 4 bases. This CDR3 is 16 amino acids long. The DNA of the CDR3 is TGTGCCAGCAGTCCCCGGGGACTAGCGGGAGCAGATACGCAGTATTTT. Translation gives CASSPRGLAGADTQYF.

This clone was counted between two and nine times. The chain carries TRBV2 and TRBJ2-1; a possible D gene is TRBD2 (5 bases). V was cut by 10 bases and J by 9 bases, with 19 bases left in between. CDR1 is SNHLY and CDR2 is FYNNEI in the germline V gene. The CDR3 extends over 13 amino acids. The CDR3 is CATLALGSGEQFF. The CDR3 nucleotides are TGTGCCACCCTAGCTCTGGGGTCAGGTGAGCAGTTCTTC.

This chain joins TRBV11-2 and TRBJ1-5; no reliable D call. Deletions cut 1 base from V and 6 bases from J, with 7 bases between. CDR3 length: 13 residues. The germline V gene encodes CDR1 SGHAT and CDR2 FQNNGV. CDR3 nucleotide sequence: TGTGCCAGCAGCTTAGCAACGGGTCAGCCCCAGCATTTT. Translation gives CASSLATGQPQHF.

V usage is TRBV2 and J usage is TRBJ2-7; 9 nucleotides agree with TRBD1. The CDR3 length is 14 residues. CDR1 and CDR2 from the germline V gene are SNHLY and FYNNEI. Trimming removed 6 bases from V and 4 bases from J; junction bases left unmatched: 7. The CDR3 reads CASSPGQGTYEQYF. The CDR3 DNA sequence: TGTGCCAGCAGCCCAGGACAGGGGACGTACGAGCAGTACTTC.

The genes are TRBV5-4 and TRBJ2-1, with 10 bases aligning to TRBD2. The germline V gene encodes CDR1 SGHNT and CDR2 YYREEE (reference sequence). With 0 bases clipped from V and 9 bases from J, the junction kept 6 bases outside the gene matches. The CDR3 is 15 residues long. The chain's CDR3 is CASSLVLAGAGEQFF. In nucleotides, the CDR3 is TGTGCCAGCAGCTTGGTCCTAGCGGGAGCCGGTGAGCAGTTCTTC.

The CDR3 here is CASSLGKLYEQYF. The CDR3 nucleotides are TGCGCCAGCAGCCTGGGTAAGCTTTACGAGCAGTACTTC. This chain joins TRBV5-1 and TRBJ2-7; D is ambiguous. CDR3 length: 13 residues. Germline values: CDR1 SGHRS, CDR2 YFSETQ. V shed 4 bases and J shed 4 bases, with 12 bases lying between them. Together with reference TRBV5-1 and TRBJ2-7, the CDR3 gives the full variable domain: KAGVTQTPRYLIKTRGQQVTLSCSPISGHRSVSWYQQTPGQGLQFLFEYFSETQRNKGNFPGRFSGRQFSNSRSEMNVSTLELGDSALYLCASSLGKLYEQYFGPGTRLTVT.

This rearrangement joins TRBV18 to TRBJ2-6; D unresolved. The CDR3 consists of 13 residues. Trimming cost V 3 bases and J 3 bases, with 3 bases left between them. Germline-derived CDR1 and CDR2 are KGHSH and LQKENI. CDR3 sequence: CASSPVGANVLTF. Written as DNA, the CDR3 is TGTGCCAGCTCACCCGTTGGGGCCAACGTCCTGACTTTC.

The rearrangement links TRBV6-6 to TRBJ2-1; 9 nucleotides align to TRBD1. The germline gives CDR1 MNHNY, CDR2 SVGAGI (reference sequence). J gave up 8 bases and V 7 bases, and 15 bases lay outside the gene matches. The CDR3 is 16 residues long. CDR3 region: CASNPVPGQGQDEQFF. DNA for the CDR3: TGTGCCAGCAACCCAGTTCCGGGACAGGGTCAGGATGAGCAGTTCTTC.

The rearrangement links TRBV7-2 to TRBJ1-1; D perhaps matches TRBD1 (6 bases). Between the trimmed V and J ends, which lost 5 bases and 0 bases, there was a span of 10 bases. This CDR3 contains 14 residues. Germline loops: CDR1 SGHTA, CDR2 FQGNSA. The CDR3 sequence: CASSREGVNTEAFF. The CDR3 DNA follows: TGTGCCAGCAGCCGGGAGGGGGTGAACACTGAAGCTTTCTTT.

This sequence joins TRBV6-6 and TRBJ2-5; 9 nucleotides align to TRBD2. Germline values: CDR1 MNHNY, CDR2 SVGAGI (reference sequence). There are 16 residues in the CDR3. The V and J ends lost 2 bases and 2 bases, in that order; junction bases with no gene match: 6. CDR3 nucleotide sequence: TGTGCCAGCAGTTACGACCCAGCGGGGGGTCAAGAGACCCAGTACTTC. Amino acid sequence: CASSYDPAGGQETQYF.

The V call is TRBV2, the J call TRBJ1-4, with TRBD1 matching over 7 bases. J was trimmed by 7 bases and V by 3 bases; bases with no gene match: 8. Germline V gene sequence: CDR1 SNHLY, CDR2 FYNNEI. This CDR3 comprises 15 residues. This CDR3 is CASSEFETGREKLFF. The CDR3 coding sequence is TGTGCCAGCAGTGAGTTTGAGACAGGGCGTGAAAAACTGTTTTTT.

The J gene is TRBJ2-3, the V gene TRBV2, with D possibly TRBD1 on 5 matching bases. V was trimmed by 7 bases and J by 2 bases, leaving 19 bases between them. Germline CDR1 and CDR2: SNHLY and FYNNEI. The CDR3 extends over 16 amino acids. CDR3 coding DNA: TGTGCCAGCACCCAATGGGCAGGGTTCCCCACAGATACGCAGTATTTT. It specifies CASTQWAGFPTDTQYF.

This clone was seen a few times. The same CDR3 is also encoded by other DNA sequences in this sample. This rearrangement joins TRBV30 to TRBJ1-5; D is uncertain. Germline V gene lookup returns CDR1 GTSNPN and CDR2 SVGIG (reference sequence). V shed 3 bases and J shed 1 base, with 7 bases lying between them. The CDR3 is 13 residues long. CDR3 nucleotides: TGTGCCTGGAGCAAAGGGAGCAATCAGCCCCAGCATTTT. It specifies CAWSKGSNQPQHF.

V gene TRBV5-1 combines with J gene TRBJ1-2, with a possible D match to TRBD1 (5 bases). Germline V CDR1 and CDR2: SGHRS, YFSETQ. The CDR3 has 15 amino acids. V gave up 4 bases and J gave up 1 base, with 14 bases separating them. CDR3 DNA sequence: TGCGCCAGCAGCACAGGACATACCTATAACTATGGCTACACCTTC. It specifies CASSTGHTYNYGYTF.

The chain recombines TRBV15 with TRBJ2-5; a possible D gene is TRBD1 (6 bases). With 0 bases removed from V and 6 bases from J, the gap between germline ends came to 17 bases. Germline V gene data show CDR1 as LNHNV and CDR2 as YYDKDF (reference sequence). The CDR3 spans 16 residues. CDR3 in amino acids: CATSREHGGSGKTQYF. In DNA, the CDR3 is TGTGCCACCAGCAGAGAGCATGGGGGCAGTGGAAAGACCCAGTACTTC.

The CDR3 DNA sequence: TGTGCCAGCAGTGAAGCGGGGCAGGCCATTCAGTACTTC. Encoded protein: CASSEAGQAIQYF. The chain links TRBV6-1 to TRBJ2-4; tentatively, D is TRBD1 (5 bases). This CDR3 is built from 13 residues. Trimming left V 0 bases short and J 9 bases short, with 9 bases between. Germline lookup yields CDR1 MNHNS and CDR2 SASEGT.

J is TRBJ2-1 and V is TRBV10-3; D may be TRBD2 (6 bases). The V and J ends lost 5 bases and 9 bases respectively, with 14 bases between them. The CDR3 runs 13 residues. The germline V gene encodes CDR1 ENHRY and CDR2 SYGVKD. CDR3 amino acids: CAISSHGSGEQFF. For the CDR3, the DNA is TGTGCCATCAGTTCCCACGGGAGCGGTGAGCAGTTCTTC.

The chain has TRBV11-1 and TRBJ2-5, with unresolved D. This CDR3 has 15 amino acids. The germline V gene has CDR1 SGHAT and CDR2 FQDESV (reference sequence). The ends were cut back, 5 bases at V and 2 bases at J, with 15 bases in the middle. For the CDR3, the DNA is TGTGCCAGCAGCCCGTTATCGGTTCGACAAGAGACCCAGTACTTC. Its protein product is CASSPLSVRQETQYF.